The T cell receptor beta chain under discussion was sequenced for a study of CD4 T cell repertoires in COVID-19. About the research overall: Other coronavirus spike proteins restimulated relabeled CFSE-low cells expanded with IL-2 for 10 days.

Sequencing used immunoSEQ multiplex PCR; TCRdb keeps in-frame clones, though not all of them. Seen here are about 8,400 clones, around 84% observed once, and the top ten hold more than 2%. Sequencing was done directly on freshly isolated, uncultured memory T cells. As for this clone: What it recognizes is unknown.

Study-wide results and caveats: Between roughly 6.5 and 27% of SARS-CoV-2 clonotypes also appeared in SARS-CoV and/or HKU1 spike cultures. Two or all three memory subsets shared several highly expanded SARS-CoV-2-reactive clonotypes.

Germline lookup yields CDR1 SGHTS and CDR2 YDEGEE. This CDR3 contains 16 residues. The ends lost 0 bases at V and 4 bases at J; junction bases unmatched: 9. The material sequenced was effector memory CD4+ T cells from blood, taken before the COVID-19 pandemic. The chain employs TRBV5-8 and TRBJ1-2; 7 bases align to TRBD1. This clonotype was sampled from a human donor who had COVID-19. The CDR3 spells CASSLAPGGNFYGYTF. CDR3 nucleotide sequence: TGTGCCAGCAGCTTGGCCCCAGGGGGGAATTTCTATGGCTACACCTTC.